This TCR beta chain was recorded in a study of T cell responses to AZD1222 COVID-19 vaccine. With respect to this clone: Its specificity is not known.

Study-level results: Spike-wide coverage was observed for vaccine-associated CD4 TCRs, with dominant responses at 160-218 and 743-854. Following two doses of AZD1222, Spike-specific TCR breadth and depth rose.

Using immunoSEQ multiplex PCR, the repertoire was profiled, and TCRdb retains in-frame clones only, with some absent. Seen here are some 170,000 clones, 85% to 95% observed once, and the top ten hold about 0.9%. The TCR comes from an adult in good health. The sequencing here drew on peripheral blood, taken on day 0 of AZD1222 vaccination.

The CDR3, as DNA: TGTGCCAGCAGCTTATTGGCGGGAACGAACACCGGGGAGCTGTTTTTT. Its translation: CASSLLAGTNTGELFF. The chain employs TRBV11-2 and TRBJ2-2, with D maybe TRBD2 (6 bases). The germline CDR1 and CDR2 sequences are SGHAT and FQNNGV. Trimming left V 2 bases short and J 0 bases short, with 10 bases between. CDR3 length: 16 residues.